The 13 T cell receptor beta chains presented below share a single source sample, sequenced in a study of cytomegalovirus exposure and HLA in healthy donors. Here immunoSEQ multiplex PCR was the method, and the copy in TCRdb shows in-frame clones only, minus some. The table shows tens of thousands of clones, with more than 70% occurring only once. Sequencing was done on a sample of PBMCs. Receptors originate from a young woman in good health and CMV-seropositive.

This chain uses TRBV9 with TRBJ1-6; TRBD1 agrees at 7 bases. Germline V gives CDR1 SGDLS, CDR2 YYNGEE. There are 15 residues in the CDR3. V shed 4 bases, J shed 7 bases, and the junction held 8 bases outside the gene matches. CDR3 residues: CASSPRDRKNSPLHF. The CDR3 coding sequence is TGTGCCAGCAGCCCCCGGGACAGAAAGAATTCACCCCTCCACTTT.

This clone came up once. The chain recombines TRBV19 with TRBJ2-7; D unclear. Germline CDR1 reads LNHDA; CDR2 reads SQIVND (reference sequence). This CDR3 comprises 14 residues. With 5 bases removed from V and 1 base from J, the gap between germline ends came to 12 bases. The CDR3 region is CASSPRMESYEQYF. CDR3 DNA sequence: TGTGCCAGTAGTCCCCGGATGGAGTCCTACGAGCAGTACTTC.

The CDR3 sequence is CASSLLQRGPLMNTEAFF. The CDR3 nucleotides are TGTGCCAGCAGTTTGCTCCAAAGGGGGCCTTTAATGAACACTGAAGCTTTCTTT. The genes are TRBV27 and TRBJ1-1; 7 nucleotides agree with TRBD1. CDR1 is MNHEY and CDR2 is SMNVEV in the germline V gene (reference sequence). The CDR3 is 18 residues long. Trimming took 3 bases from V and 0 from J; bases not matched to a gene: 13.

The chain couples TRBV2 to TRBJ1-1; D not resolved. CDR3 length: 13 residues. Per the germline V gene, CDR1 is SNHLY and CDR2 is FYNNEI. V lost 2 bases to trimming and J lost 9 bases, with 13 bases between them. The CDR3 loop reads CASSEPGSAQAFF. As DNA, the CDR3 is TGTGCCAGCAGTGAACCAGGTTCCGCCCAAGCTTTCTTT.

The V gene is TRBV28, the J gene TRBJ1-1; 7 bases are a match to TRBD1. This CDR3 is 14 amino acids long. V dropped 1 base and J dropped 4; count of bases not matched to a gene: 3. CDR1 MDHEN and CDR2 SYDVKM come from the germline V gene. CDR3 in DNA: TGTGCCAGCAGTTTATCAGGGGGTGGCACTGAAGCTTTCTTT. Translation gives CASSLSGGGTEAFF.

CDR3 nucleotide sequence: TGTGCCAGCAGGCTGAGGGTACAAGAGACCCAGTACTTC. Its translation is CASRLRVQETQYF. The chain is built from TRBV27 and TRBJ2-5; possible D gene TRBD2, 5 bases. This CDR3 contains 13 residues. CDR1 MNHEY and CDR2 SMNVEV come from the germline V gene (reference sequence). V lost 6 bases and J lost 2, with 10 bases in between.

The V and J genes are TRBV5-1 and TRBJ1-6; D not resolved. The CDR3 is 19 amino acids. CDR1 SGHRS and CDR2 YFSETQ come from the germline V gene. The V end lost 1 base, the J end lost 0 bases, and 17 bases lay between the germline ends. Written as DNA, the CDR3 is TGCGCCAGCAGCTTGAGGCCTCCGGGAGGAAGCTCCTATAATTCACCCCTCCACTTT. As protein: CASSLRPPGGSSYNSPLHF.

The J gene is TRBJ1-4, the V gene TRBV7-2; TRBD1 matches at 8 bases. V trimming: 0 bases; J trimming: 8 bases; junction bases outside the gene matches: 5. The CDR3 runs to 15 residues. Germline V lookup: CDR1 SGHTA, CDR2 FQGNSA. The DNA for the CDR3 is TGTGCCAGCAGCTTAGCCGGACAGGGATGGGAAAAACTGTTTTTT. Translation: CASSLAGQGWEKLFF.

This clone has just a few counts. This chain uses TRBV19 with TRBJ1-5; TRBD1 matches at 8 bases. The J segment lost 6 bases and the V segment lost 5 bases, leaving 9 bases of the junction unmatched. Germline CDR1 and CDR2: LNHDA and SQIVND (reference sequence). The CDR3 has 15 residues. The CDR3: CASSAGQGGSQPQHF. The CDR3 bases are TGTGCCAGTAGTGCCGGACAGGGAGGTAGTCAGCCCCAGCATTTT.

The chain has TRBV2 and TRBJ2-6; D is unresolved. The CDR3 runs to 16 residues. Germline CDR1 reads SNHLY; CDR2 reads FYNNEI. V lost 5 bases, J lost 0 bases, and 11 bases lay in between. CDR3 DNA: TGTGCCAGCAGTCAGAGGATGATCTCTGGGGCCAACGTCCTGACTTTC. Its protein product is CASSQRMISGANVLTF. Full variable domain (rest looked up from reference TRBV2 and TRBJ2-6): EPEVTQTPSHQVTQMGQEVILRCVPISNHLYFYWYRQILGQKVEFLVSFYNNEISEKSEIFDDQFSVERPDGSNFTLKIRSTKLEDSAMYFCASSQRMISGANVLTFGAGSRLTVL.

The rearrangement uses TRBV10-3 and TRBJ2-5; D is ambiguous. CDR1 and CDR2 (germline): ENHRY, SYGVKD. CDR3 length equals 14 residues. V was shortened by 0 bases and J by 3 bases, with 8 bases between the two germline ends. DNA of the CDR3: TGTGCCATCAGTGAGTCGGCCCTCGAAGAGACCCAGTACTTC. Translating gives CAISESALEETQYF.

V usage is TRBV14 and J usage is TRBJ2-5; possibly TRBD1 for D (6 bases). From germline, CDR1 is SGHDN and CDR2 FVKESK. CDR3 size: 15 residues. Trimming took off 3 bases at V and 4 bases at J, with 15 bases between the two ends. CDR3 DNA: TGTGCCAGCAGCCAGTACAGGGAGTGGGGAGAGACCCAGTACTTC. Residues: CASSQYREWGETQYF.

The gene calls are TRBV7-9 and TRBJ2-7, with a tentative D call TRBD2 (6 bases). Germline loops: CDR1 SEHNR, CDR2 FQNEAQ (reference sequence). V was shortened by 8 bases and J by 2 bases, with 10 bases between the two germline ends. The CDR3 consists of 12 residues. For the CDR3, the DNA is TGTGCCAGCGGCCGACTAGCCTACGAGCAGTACTTC. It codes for CASGRLAYEQYF.